The rows below give T cell receptor beta chains drawn from one sample of a study of T cell repertoires in cytomegalovirus infection. These receptors have no identified antigens. In TCRdb, the reads were re-called with MiXCR into one record per CDR3 protein. The sample holds about 900,000 distinct CDR3 sequences, about a third seen once. The sequencing here drew on cultured CD8+ T cells from PBMCs, taken from culture after CMV antigen stimulation. The receptors derive from a human donor in good health (CMV status not recorded). Some clones in this sample may be carry-over from other donors' samples. The CDR3 runs from the conserved cysteine through the conserved F or W. The D gene is left open where the match is weak. Clone size, where shown, is once, few, many, or a class for clones that have expanded.

.,TRBJ2-1,TRBV6-1,.,TGTGCCAGCAGCGAGGTCCTTCCTCTGGGAGAGCAGTTCTTC,CASSEVLPLGEQFF
.,TRBJ2-1,TRBV6-5,.,TGTGCCAGCAGTTACTCGTGGGGACTCCCGCCGGATGAGCAGTTCTTC,CASSYSWGLPPDEQFF
many,TRBJ2-3,TRBV7-8,TRBD1,TGTGCCAGCAGCCCCAGGACAGGGGGGGAGGATACGCAGTATTTT,CASSPRTGGEDTQYF
.,TRBJ2-7,TRBV7-9,.,TGTGCCAGCAGCTTAAGAACGGGGGCCGGGTCCTACGAGCAGTACTTC,CASSLRTGAGSYEQYF
.,TRBJ2-7,TRBV7-9,.,TGTGCCAGCAGCCATTTGGGACGTTACCTCGACGAGCAGTACTTC,CASSHLGRYLDEQYF
.,TRBJ2-2,TRBV9,TRBD2,TGTGCCAGCAGCGTAGAAGCGGGGGGAGTTTGGGAGCTGTTTTTT,CASSVEAGGVWELFF
.,TRBJ2-3,TRBV7-6,TRBD1,TGTGCCAGCAGCCTACCAGGGGGCCAAGATACGCAGTATTTT,CASSLPGGQDTQYF
.,TRBJ2-1,TRBV11-1,.,TGTGCCAGCAGCTTGAGGGGGTCTAGCTCCTACAATGAGCAGTTCTTC,CASSLRGSSSYNEQFF
many,TRBJ2-7,TRBV12-3/TRBV12-4,.,TGTGCCAGCACCGACACAGACTACGAGCAGTACTTC,CASTDTDYEQYF
.,TRBJ1-5,TRBV6-1,.,TGTGCCAGCAGTGAATACGGGACATATATTTATAGCAATCAGCCCCAGCATTTT,CASSEYGTYIYSNQPQHF
.,TRBJ2-1,TRBV27,.,TGTGCCAGCAGTATCGGGACGGTGGGATATGGCAATGAGCAGTTCTTC,CASSIGTVGYGNEQFF
once,TRBJ1-2,TRBV29-1,.,TGCAGCGTTGAAGGGCAGACTGGCTACACCTTC,CSVEGQTGYTF
.,TRBJ2-7,TRBV12-3/TRBV12-4,TRBD2,TGTGCCAGCAGGCTAGCGGGCCTACCCTACGAGCAGTACTTC,CASRLAGLPYEQYF
.,TRBJ2-1,TRBV5-1,.,TGCGCCAGCAGCCCCCAAACAGGAAGCTCCTACAATGAGCAGTTCTTC,CASSPQTGSSYNEQFF
few,TRBJ2-2,TRBV4-3,TRBD2,TGCGCCAGCAGCTATCGACTAGCCTCTTTCACCGGAGAGCTGTTTTTT,CASSYRLASFTGELFF
once,TRBJ1-4,TRBV20-1,TRBD1,TGCAGTGCTAGAGATTTTCGGGACAGGGGTAGCGAAAAACTGTTTTTT,CSARDFRDRGSEKLFF
.,TRBJ1-5,TRBV19,TRBD1,TGTGCCAGTAAGCTCAGGGGGCGCGGGCAGCCCCAGCATTTT,CASKLRGRGQPQHF
.,TRBJ2-5,TRBV27,TRBD2,TGTGCCAGCAGTCCTTCTAGCGGGGATCTCCAAGAGACCCAGTACTTC,CASSPSSGDLQETQYF
few,TRBJ2-7,TRBV12-3/TRBV12-4,.,TGTGCCAGCAGTGTGGGCTCCATCCACGAGCAGTACTTC,CASSVGSIHEQYF
few,TRBJ1-1,TRBV18,TRBD1,TGTGCCAGCTCACCACGGGACAGGGGGCCAAGAACTGAAGCTTTCTTT,CASSPRDRGPRTEAFF
.,TRBJ1-1,TRBV6-5,.,TGTGCCAGCAGACCCCCAGGGTCTGAAGCTTTCTTT,CASRPPGSEAFF
.,TRBJ1-1,TRBV4-1,.,TGCGCCAGCAGCCAAGCCCTTGGCACTGAAGCTTTCTTT,CASSQALGTEAFF
once,TRBJ1-2,TRBV7-8,.,TGTGCCAGCAGCACCGAACAGATCCATGGCTACACCTTC,CASSTEQIHGYTF
.,TRBJ2-2,TRBV6-5,.,TGTGCCAGCAGTCCCTCGACAGTATTCACCGGGGAGCTGTTTTTT,CASSPSTVFTGELFF
.,TRBJ1-4,TRBV19,.,TGTGCCAGTAGTATAGAAAACAGGCGAAATGAAAAACTGTTTTTT,CASSIENRRNEKLFF
.,TRBJ2-1,TRBV27,.,TGTGCCAGCAGCCCGGAGGGGGCCCTGAGCCCGTCAGAGCAGTTCTTC,CASSPEGALSPSEQFF
few,TRBJ1-4,TRBV29-1,.,TGCAGCGTTTCAGCCGTAGATGCAACTAATGAAAAACTGTTTTTT,CSVSAVDATNEKLFF
few,TRBJ2-2,TRBV7-9,TRBD1,TGTGCCAGAGACAGGGCCCCCGGGGAGCTGTTTTTT,CARDRAPGELFF
.,TRBJ2-6,TRBV10-3,TRBD1,TGTGCCATCTTGGACAGGACTGACTCTGGGGCCAACGTCCTGACTTTC,CAILDRTDSGANVLTF
once,TRBJ1-3,TRBV27,.,TGTGCCAGCAGTTTAACGGGGAATCCTGGAAACACCATATATTTT,CASSLTGNPGNTIYF
.,TRBJ1-2,TRBV13,.,TGTGCCAGCAGCTTAGCGTCAGTAGCTAACTATGGCTACACCTTC,CASSLASVANYGYTF
.,TRBJ2-1,TRBV5-1,.,TGCGCCAGTCGCCAGGAGGGGAGCTCCTACAATGAGCAGTTCTTC,CASRQEGSSYNEQFF
.,TRBJ1-1,TRBV7-6,TRBD1,TGTGCCAGCAGCTTCTGGACAGGGGCTGAAGCTTTCTTT,CASSFWTGAEAFF
.,TRBJ1-2,TRBV10-3,.,TGTGCCATCAGTGAGCCGTCGCAGGGCACTAACTATGGCTACACCTTC,CAISEPSQGTNYGYTF
.,TRBJ1-2,TRBV5-5,TRBD1,TGTGCCAGCAGCTCTCCAAGTACCCCGGGACAGGGGACTAACTATGGCTACACCTTC,CASSSPSTPGQGTNYGYTF
many,TRBJ1-2,TRBV12-3/TRBV12-4,TRBD1,TGTGCCAGCAGAAAAACCGCCCCGGGACAGACCCCTTCCCACTATGGCTACACCTTC,CASRKTAPGQTPSHYGYTF
.,TRBJ2-2,TRBV3-1,.,TGTGCCAGCAGCCTGGTTCTCAGGGATGATTTGTCCCCCGGGGAGCTGTTTTTT,CASSLVLRDDLSPGELFF
few,TRBJ1-2,TRBV27,TRBD1,TGTGCCAGCAGACATCAGGGGGCAGGCTATGGCTACACCTTC,CASRHQGAGYGYTF
many,TRBJ2-1,TRBV7-9,.,TGTGCCAGCAGCCCCAGAAAAAGCTCCTACAATGAGCAGTTCTTC,CASSPRKSSYNEQFF
few,TRBJ2-7,TRBV12-3/TRBV12-4,.,TGTGCCAGCAGTAACCCCTCCTACGAGCAGTACTTC,CASSNPSYEQYF
many,TRBJ2-2,TRBV12-3/TRBV12-4,TRBD1,TGTGCCTCCCGGAAGGGGGCCGCCGGGGAGCTGTTTTTT,CASRKGAAGELFF
.,TRBJ2-1,TRBV7-2,.,TGTGCCAGCAGCTTAGGGCCAGGGACCAATGAGCAGTTCTTC,CASSLGPGTNEQFF
.,TRBJ2-5,TRBV12-5,.,TGTGCTAGTGGTTTTCAGGGTAAGGGTCGAGAGACCCAGTACTTC,CASGFQGKGRETQYF
few,TRBJ2-3,TRBV12-3/TRBV12-4,.,TGTGCCAGCAGTCCAGGGGACACTTTCACAGATACGCAGTATTTT,CASSPGDTFTDTQYF
many,TRBJ2-3,TRBV7-8,.,TGTGCCAGCAGCCTCCTGGGGCAGGGATCCACAGATACGCAGTATTTT,CASSLLGQGSTDTQYF
few,TRBJ2-5,TRBV13,.,TGTGCCAGCAGCTTTATAAAAAACAGGGCATTTCGACAAGAGACCCAGTACTTC,CASSFIKNRAFRQETQYF
.,TRBJ1-1,TRBV19,.,TGTGCCAGTAGTATTTTTGGGTCCCAAGCTTTCTTT,CASSIFGSQAFF